Below are 21 T cell receptor beta chains sequenced from a single sample in a study of blood T cell repertoires in COVID-19. Data came from immunoSEQ multiplex PCR; TCRdb stores just in-frame clones and leaves some out. The table includes 100,000 to 150,000 clones, 79% detected once. Sequencing used peripheral blood. These receptors originate from a man in his forties or fifties with active or convalescent COVID-19.

The chain uses TRBV18 and TRBJ2-7; D uncertain. V was pared by 2 bases and J by 5 bases, with 13 bases between. The CDR3 covers 14 residues. Germline V gene sequence: CDR1 KGHSH, CDR2 LQKENI. CDR3 sequence (DNA): TGTGCCAGCTCACCAAGAAATCGCGTAGACGAGCAGTACTTC. This codes for CASSPRNRVDEQYF.

The V call is TRBV5-1, the J call TRBJ1-1, with D maybe TRBD1 (6 bases). Germline-derived CDR1 and CDR2 are SGHRS and YFSETQ. This CDR3 has 17 amino acids. Trimming left V 0 bases short and J 4 bases short, with 19 bases between. CDR3 sequence reads: CASSLVSGAVGGTEAFF. CDR3 nucleotides: TGCGCCAGCAGCTTGGTATCAGGGGCTGTTGGAGGCACTGAAGCTTTCTTT.

This chain's CDR3 is CSARRDEQFF. Here the CDR3 DNA reads TGCAGTGCTAGGAGGGATGAGCAGTTCTTC. The chain joins TRBV20-1 to TRBJ2-1, with D possibly being TRBD2 (5 bases). Between the trimmed V and J ends, which lost 3 bases and 8 bases, there was a span of 5 bases. CDR1 is DFQATT and CDR2 is SNEGSKA in the germline V gene (reference sequence). This CDR3 is 10 amino acids long.

The CDR3 loop is CASSEEGGSYGYTF. The DNA for the CDR3 is TGTGCCAGCAGTGAAGAAGGGGGTTCCTATGGCTACACCTTC. The J gene is TRBJ1-2, the V gene TRBV6-1, with D perhaps TRBD1 (6 bases). This CDR3 is 14 amino acids long. Germline V gene sequence: CDR1 MNHNS, CDR2 SASEGT. The V end lost 1 base, the J end lost 4 bases, and 10 bases lay between the germline ends.

The genes are TRBV19 and TRBJ1-2; D might be TRBD1 (5 bases). This CDR3 spans 14 amino acids. In germline, CDR1 is LNHDA, CDR2 SQIVND (reference sequence). Trimming removed 6 bases at V and 0 bases at J, with 11 bases between. The CDR3 here is CASSPQGTNYGYTF. The CDR3 nucleotides are TGTGCCAGTAGCCCTCAGGGTACTAACTATGGCTACACCTTC.

The chain is built from TRBV11-3 and TRBJ2-1, with D possibly TRBD2 on 6 matching bases. This CDR3 contains 15 residues. Trimming left V 1 base short and J 0 bases short, with 7 bases between. Germline V lookup: CDR1 SGHNT, CDR2 YENEEA. CDR3 sequence: CASSLGGDSYNEQFF. The CDR3 bases are TGTGCCAGCAGCTTAGGCGGGGACTCCTACAATGAGCAGTTCTTC. Complete variable domain (other parts from reference TRBV11-3 and TRBJ2-1): EAGVVQSPRYKIIEKKQPVAFWCNPISGHNTLYWYLQNLGQGPELLIRYENEEAVDDSQLPKDRFSAERLKGVDSTLKIQPAELGDSAVYLCASSLGGDSYNEQFFGPGTRLTVL.

V gene TRBV25-1 combines with J gene TRBJ1-1, with no clear D. The CDR3 has 11 amino acids. Germline V gene lookup returns CDR1 MGHDK and CDR2 SYGVNS. Trimming took 8 bases from V and 4 from J, leaving 8 bases between them. CDR3 residues: CASHGGTEAFF. The CDR3 bases are TGTGCCAGCCATGGAGGCACTGAAGCTTTCTTT.

The chain recombines TRBV27 with TRBJ2-1; 7 positions match TRBD1. Germline trimming cut 7 bases from V and 15 bases from J; bases unmatched to any gene: 18. Germline CDR1 and CDR2: MNHEY and SMNVEV (reference sequence). The CDR3 loop spans 14 amino acids. DNA for the CDR3: TGTGCCAGCACCTTTATTCTCCGGGACAGCCTTCTGTTCTTC. Translation: CASTFILRDSLLFF.

In this sample, this clone turned up once. The rearrangement links TRBV5-4 to TRBJ1-6; weak D call: TRBD1 (6 bases). Trimming took off 3 bases at V and 2 bases at J, with 12 bases between the two ends. The CDR3 is 16 amino acids. Germline CDR1 SGHNT, CDR2 YYREEE (reference sequence). CDR3 nucleotides: TGTGCCAGCAGCTCCGCCAGGGGAACCTATAATTCACCCCTCCACTTT. Translating gives CASSSARGTYNSPLHF.

The V and J genes are TRBV11-2 and TRBJ2-7, with no clear D. The germline CDR1 and CDR2 sequences are SGHAT and FQNNGV. This CDR3 has 11 amino acids. V lost 5 bases and J lost 9, with 11 bases in between. The CDR3 reads CASSPDIRQYF. The DNA of the CDR3 is TGTGCCAGCAGCCCAGATATAAGGCAGTACTTC.

The rearrangement joins TRBV28 to TRBJ2-1; 13 positions match TRBD2. CDR1 is MDHEN, CDR2 SYDVKM, per germline. V dropped 3 bases and J dropped 3; count of bases not matched to a gene: 8. The CDR3 is made up of 18 amino acids. CDR3 sequence: CASSFYLGLAGDYNEQFF. CDR3 bases: TGTGCCAGCAGTTTTTATCTCGGACTAGCGGGAGACTACAATGAGCAGTTCTTC.

This rearrangement joins TRBV7-2 to TRBJ1-5; tentatively, D is TRBD1 (5 bases). CDR3 length equals 15 residues. Germline CDR1 reads SGHTA; CDR2 reads FQGNSA. V lost 5 bases, J lost 4 bases, and 15 bases lay in between. CDR3 DNA sequence: TGTGCCAGCAGCCTGTGGGGGGACTTGAATCAGCCCCAGCATTTT. Protein sequence: CASSLWGDLNQPQHF.

This clone was seen more than once but under ten times. This rearrangement joins TRBV7-9 to TRBJ2-1; 7 positions match TRBD1. Per the germline V gene, CDR1 is SEHNR and CDR2 is FQNEAQ (reference sequence). After removal of 2 bases from V and 10 bases from J, the junction contained 2 bases not matched to a gene. The CDR3 totals 12 residues. The CDR3 bases are TGTGCCAGCAGCTTAAGGGACAGAGAGCAGTTCTTC. It is translated as CASSLRDREQFF.

Remarks on this clone: Other nucleotide sequences in the sample specify the same CDR3. The chain uses TRBV4-1 and TRBJ1-5; D remains unclear. Trimming removed 0 bases at V and 1 base at J, with 4 bases between. The V gene's germline CDR1 is MGHRA and CDR2 YSYEKL. CDR3 length: 14 amino acids. CDR3 DNA sequence: TGCGCCAGCAGCCAAGACCGGAGCAATCAGCCCCAGCATTTT. This codes for CASSQDRSNQPQHF.

The V call is TRBV19, the J call TRBJ1-5, with 7 bases fitting TRBD1. The CDR3 has 17 amino acids. V was clipped by 1 base and J by 7 bases; unmatched bases: 13. Germline values: CDR1 LNHDA, CDR2 SQIVND (reference sequence). The CDR3, as DNA: TGTGCCAGTAGTATAGTGGTCGGAGGGGGCGCCGGGCAGCCCCAGCATTTT. Protein: CASSIVVGGGAGQPQHF.

This chain uses TRBV7-3 with TRBJ2-1, with 7 bases that match TRBD2. V lost 6 bases and J lost 9; bases outside the gene matches: 26. CDR1 and CDR2 (germline): SGHTA, FQGTGA. The CDR3 is made up of 19 amino acids. CDR3: CASRRSGHDRGGGEGEQFF. The CDR3 nucleotides are TGTGCCAGCAGGCGATCCGGACACGATAGAGGCGGCGGGGAGGGTGAGCAGTTCTTC.

In this sample, this clone turned up once. The chain recombines TRBV30 with TRBJ1-2; a possible D gene is TRBD1 (6 bases). This CDR3 is built from 13 residues. The V and J ends lost 0 bases and 3 bases respectively, with 8 bases between them. The germline CDR1 and CDR2 sequences are GTSNPN and SVGIG (reference sequence). In nucleotides, the CDR3 is TGTGCCTGGAGTGTGAGGGGGTACTATGGCTACACCTTC. Amino acid sequence: CAWSVRGYYGYTF.

The chain couples TRBV19 to TRBJ2-1; 11 bases fit TRBD1. Germline assignment: CDR1 LNHDA and CDR2 SQIVND (reference sequence). The CDR3 sequence is 15 residues long. V shed 5 bases and J 10 bases; nucleotides not matched to a gene: 10. CDR3 amino acids: CASSSGTGGITEQFF. The CDR3 bases are TGTGCCAGTAGTTCAGGGACAGGGGGGATCACAGAGCAGTTCTTC. Variable domain in full (rest from reference TRBV19 and TRBJ2-1): DGGITQSPKYLFRKEGQNVTLSCEQNLNHDAMYWYRQDPGQGLRLIYYSQIVNDFQKGDIAEGYSVSREKKESFPLTVTSAQKNPTAFYLCASSSGTGGITEQFFGPGTRLTVL.

The chain recombines TRBV9 with TRBJ2-3; tentatively, D is TRBD2 (6 bases). CDR1 and CDR2 from the germline V gene are SGDLS and YYNGEE. The CDR3 is made up of 14 amino acids. V lost 7 bases and J lost 3, with 15 bases in between. In nucleotides, the CDR3 is TGTGCCAGCGGCAGCGGGCTGGGTACAGATACGCAGTATTTT. Translated: CASGSGLGTDTQYF.

The chain couples TRBV11-2 to TRBJ1-1; no reliable D call. The length of the CDR3 is 13 residues. Germline loops: CDR1 SGHAT, CDR2 FQNNGV. The ends were cut back, 1 base at V and 5 bases at J, with 8 bases in the middle. The CDR3 spells CASSLGEATEAFF. DNA for the CDR3: TGTGCCAGCAGCTTAGGGGAGGCGACTGAAGCTTTCTTT.

J is TRBJ1-2 and V is TRBV27; a weak D match, TRBD1 (6 bases). The germline V gene has CDR1 MNHEY and CDR2 SMNVEV (reference sequence). Deletions cut 5 bases from V and 8 bases from J, with 15 bases between. This CDR3 has 13 residues. The CDR3 DNA is TGTGCCAGCAGTCCCAACCCAGGGGTAGGCTACACCTTC. This codes for CASSPNPGVGYTF.